Reported below is one T cell receptor beta chain. Method: immunoSEQ multiplex PCR; TCRdb's copy keeps in-frame clones and lacks some. This table has about 220,000 clones, roughly 84% appearing once. The source of the sample is a study of blood T cell repertoires in COVID-19. CDR3 size: 18 residues. With V trimmed by 4 bases and J by 2 bases, 7 bases remained unmatched. CDR1 is LNHDA and CDR2 is SQIVND in the germline V gene (reference sequence). The TCR comes from a woman in her sixties with acute or convalescent COVID-19. The chain employs TRBV19 and TRBJ2-3; 15 nucleotides line up with TRBD2. The sample taken for sequencing was peripheral blood. Written as DNA, the CDR3 is TGTGCCAGTAGTAACGGACTAGCGGGGGGGAGTTTCACAGATACGCAGTATTTT. This encodes CASSNGLAGGSFTDTQYF.